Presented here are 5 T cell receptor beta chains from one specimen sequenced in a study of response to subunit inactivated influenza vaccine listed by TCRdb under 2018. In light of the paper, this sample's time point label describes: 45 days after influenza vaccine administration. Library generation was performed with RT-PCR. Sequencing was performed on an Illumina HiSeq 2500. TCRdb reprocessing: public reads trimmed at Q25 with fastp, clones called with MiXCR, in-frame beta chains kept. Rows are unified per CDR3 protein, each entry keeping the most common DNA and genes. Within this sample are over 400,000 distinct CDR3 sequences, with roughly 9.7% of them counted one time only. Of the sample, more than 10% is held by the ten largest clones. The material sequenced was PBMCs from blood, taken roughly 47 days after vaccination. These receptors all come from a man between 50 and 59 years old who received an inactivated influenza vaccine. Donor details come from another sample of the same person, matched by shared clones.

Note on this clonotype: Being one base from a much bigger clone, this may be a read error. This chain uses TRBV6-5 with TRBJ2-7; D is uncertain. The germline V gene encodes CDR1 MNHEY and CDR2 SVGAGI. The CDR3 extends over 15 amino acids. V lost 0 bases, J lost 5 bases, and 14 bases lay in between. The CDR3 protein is CASSYSVWGTNEQYF. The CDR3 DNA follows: TGTGCCAGCAGTTACTCTGTTTGGGGAACCAACGAGCAGTACTTC.

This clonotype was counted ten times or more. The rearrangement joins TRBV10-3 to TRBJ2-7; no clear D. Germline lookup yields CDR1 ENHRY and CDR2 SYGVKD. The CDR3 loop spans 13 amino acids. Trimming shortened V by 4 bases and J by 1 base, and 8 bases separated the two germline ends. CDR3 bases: TGTGCCATCAGTGTTCCGGATTCCTACGAGCAGTACTTC. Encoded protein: CAISVPDSYEQYF.

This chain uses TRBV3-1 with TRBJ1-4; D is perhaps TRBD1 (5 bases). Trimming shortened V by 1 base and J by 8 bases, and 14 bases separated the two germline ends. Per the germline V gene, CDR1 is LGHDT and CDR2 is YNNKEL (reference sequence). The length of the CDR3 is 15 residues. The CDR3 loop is CASSQVQGGNEKLFF. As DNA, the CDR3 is TGTGCCAGCAGCCAAGTTCAGGGAGGTAACGAAAAACTGTTTTTT.

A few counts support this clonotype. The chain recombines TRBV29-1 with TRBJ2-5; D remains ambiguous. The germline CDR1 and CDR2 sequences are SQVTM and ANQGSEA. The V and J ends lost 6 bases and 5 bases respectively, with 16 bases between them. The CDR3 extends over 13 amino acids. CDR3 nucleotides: TGCAGCGTCGCAACGAGGTTCGGTGAGACCCAGTACTTC. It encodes CSVATRFGETQYF.

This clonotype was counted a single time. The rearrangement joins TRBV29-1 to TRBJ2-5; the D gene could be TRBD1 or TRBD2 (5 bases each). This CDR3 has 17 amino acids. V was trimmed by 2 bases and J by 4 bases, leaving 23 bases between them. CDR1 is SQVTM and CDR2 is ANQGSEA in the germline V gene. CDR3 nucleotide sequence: TGCAGCGTTGAAATCTGGGACCCCGACACGTTGGGAGAGACCCAGTACTTC. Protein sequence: CSVEIWDPDTLGETQYF.